Listed here are 22 T cell receptor beta chains from one sample, sequenced in a study of blood T cell repertoires in COVID-19. Sequenced by immunoSEQ multiplex PCR; TCRdb stores in-frame clones only, minus some. The sample lists over 150,000 clones; approximately 88% were seen once. Sequencing was done on a sample of peripheral blood. The origin of the receptors is a woman aged 55-70 years who had recovered from COVID-19.

This clone showed up just once. The chain employs TRBV4-2 and TRBJ1-5, with D perhaps TRBD1 (5 bases). The V gene lost 0 bases and the J gene lost 8 bases, with 14 bases spanning the gap. CDR1 and CDR2 from the germline V gene are LGHNA and YNFKEQ. CDR3 length equals 15 residues. CDR3 nucleotide sequence: TGTGCCAGCAGCCAAGACAGGGAAGGCGAGGAGCCCCAGCATTTT. Protein product: CASSQDREGEEPQHF.

This clone was detected only once. V gene TRBV7-6 combines with J gene TRBJ2-7; 7 positions agree with TRBD1. Trimming removed 0 bases from V and 3 bases from J; junction bases left unmatched: 5. The CDR3 spans 15 residues. CDR1 and CDR2 (germline): SGHVS, FNYEAQ. The CDR3 loop is CASSLAGQADYEQYF. The DNA for the CDR3 is TGTGCCAGCAGCTTAGCAGGACAGGCGGACTACGAGCAGTACTTC.

The chain links TRBV5-1 to TRBJ1-2; D is unclear. The V and J ends lost 10 bases and 0 bases respectively, with 4 bases between them. CDR1 and CDR2 (germline): SGHRS, YFSETQ. CDR3 length: 10 amino acids. This CDR3 reads CALANYGYTF. The CDR3 DNA follows: TGCGCCTTAGCTAACTATGGCTACACCTTC.

The chain recombines TRBV6-4 with TRBJ2-2; 8 nucleotides line up with TRBD2. Trimming took 2 bases from V and 1 from J; bases not matched to a gene: 0. Looked up from germline, CDR1 is MRHNA and CDR2 is SNTAGT. The CDR3 spans 15 residues. The CDR3 loop reads CASSDLAGNTGELFF. As DNA, the CDR3 is TGTGCCAGCAGTGACCTAGCGGGGAACACCGGGGAGCTGTTTTTT.

The rearrangement uses TRBV19 and TRBJ2-7; D might be TRBD1 (6 bases). Trimming took off 6 bases at V and 2 bases at J, with 14 bases between the two ends. The CDR3 contains 14 residues. From germline, CDR1 is LNHDA and CDR2 SQIVND (reference sequence). The CDR3 DNA follows: TGTGCCAGTAGCCGCGTCCCAGGGGCCTACGAGCAGTACTTC. It yields the protein CASSRVPGAYEQYF.

The chain has TRBV24-1 and TRBJ2-3; D may be TRBD2 (5 bases). CDR1 KGHDR and CDR2 SFDVKD come from the germline V gene. V lost 2 bases and J 4 bases, leaving 15 bases between the germline ends. The length of the CDR3 is 16 residues. CDR3 loop: CATSDSPGLSADTQYF. CDR3 nucleotide sequence: TGTGCCACCAGTGATTCCCCGGGTCTTAGCGCAGATACGCAGTATTTT.

The chain employs TRBV5-1 and TRBJ1-1; TRBD1 aligns across 7 bases. V dropped 3 bases and J dropped 1; count of bases not matched to a gene: 6. CDR1 SGHRS and CDR2 YFSETQ come from the germline V gene. This CDR3 has 15 amino acids. CDR3 protein: CASSSNRGQNTEAFF. Here the CDR3 DNA reads TGCGCCAGCAGCTCAAACAGGGGCCAGAACACTGAAGCTTTCTTT.

There are a few counts of this clone. The rearrangement uses TRBV19 and TRBJ2-5, with D perhaps matching TRBD1 (5 bases). The V gene lost 3 bases and the J gene lost 2 bases, with 13 bases spanning the gap. The CDR3 is made up of 15 amino acids. Per the germline V gene, CDR1 is LNHDA and CDR2 is SQIVND (reference sequence). The CDR3 protein is CASSMSQGSQETQYF. The CDR3 coding sequence is TGTGCCAGTAGTATGTCCCAGGGTTCACAAGAGACCCAGTACTTC.

Comment on this clone: This sample includes further DNA sequences coding for the same CDR3. The rearrangement uses TRBV5-1 and TRBJ1-1; 7 bases agree with TRBD1. The trim removed 2 bases at V and 2 bases at J, leaving 6 bases unmatched. Germline V CDR1 and CDR2: SGHRS, YFSETQ. This CDR3 is 15 amino acids long. The CDR3 coding sequence is TGCGCCAGCAGCTTTAGACAGGGAGGTAACACTGAAGCTTTCTTT. It codes for CASSFRQGGNTEAFF.

V is TRBV4-2 and J is TRBJ1-6; 8 bases agree with TRBD1. The V gene's germline CDR1 is LGHNA and CDR2 YNFKEQ. Trimming at V came to 0 bases and at J to 7 bases, leaving 2 bases not matched to a gene. The CDR3 length is 15 residues. CDR3 DNA sequence: TGTGCCAGCAGCCAAGAAAACAGGGGGAATTCACCCCTCCACTTT. Translation gives CASSQENRGNSPLHF.

This sequence joins TRBV27 and TRBJ2-3, with 11 positions matching TRBD2. The CDR3 totals 17 residues. Germline V gene data show CDR1 as MNHEY and CDR2 as SMNVEV (reference sequence). V shed 8 bases and J 1 base; nucleotides not matched to a gene: 11. CDR3 sequence reads: CASGSGGAWAGTDTQYF. CDR3 in DNA: TGTGCCAGCGGTAGCGGGGGGGCTTGGGCTGGCACAGATACGCAGTATTTT.

V and J are TRBV3-1 (or the pseudogene TRBV3-2) and TRBJ1-3; tentative D call: TRBD1 (6 bases). The CDR3 spans 16 residues. Germline V gene lookup returns CDR1 LGHDT and CDR2 YNNKEL (reference sequence). Deletions cut 4 bases from V and 7 bases from J, with 20 bases between. This CDR3 is CASSPEQGRGRNTIYF. The CDR3 bases are TGTGCCAGCAGCCCAGAGCAGGGGCGAGGCCGGAACACCATATATTTT.

V is TRBV3-1 (or the pseudogene TRBV3-2) and J is TRBJ2-4, with D perhaps matching TRBD2 (6 bases). Germline V gene lookup returns CDR1 LGHDT and CDR2 YNNKEL (reference sequence). The CDR3 runs to 16 residues. V lost 1 base and J 1 base, leaving 11 bases between the germline ends. This CDR3 reads CASSQGAGFAKNIQYF. The CDR3 DNA follows: TGTGCCAGCAGCCAAGGGGCGGGATTCGCCAAAAACATTCAGTACTTC.

The chain is built from TRBV27 and TRBJ2-3; 10 positions match TRBD1. This CDR3 comprises 17 residues. V was pared by 3 bases and J by 2 bases, with 8 bases of the junction left unmatched. CDR1 and CDR2 (germline): MNHEY, SMNVEV (reference sequence). CDR3 residues: CASSFIPGQGYTDTQYF. CDR3 DNA: TGTGCCAGCAGTTTTATTCCGGGACAGGGGTACACAGATACGCAGTATTTT.

The genes are TRBV4-1 and TRBJ1-4; the D gene is possibly TRBD1 (6 bases). The CDR3 length is 18 residues. Germline V gene data show CDR1 as MGHRA and CDR2 as YSYEKL. V was shortened by 5 bases and J by 0 bases, with 19 bases between the two germline ends. The CDR3 loop is CASSFDRPRPTTNEKLFF. Here the CDR3 DNA reads TGCGCCAGCAGCTTCGACAGGCCCAGGCCTACAACTAATGAAAAACTGTTTTTT.

This chain joins TRBV27 and TRBJ2-7, with 15 nucleotides matching TRBD2. The length of the CDR3 is 19 residues. Germline assignment: CDR1 MNHEY and CDR2 SMNVEV (reference sequence). Germline trimming cut 4 bases from V and 6 bases from J; bases unmatched to any gene: 16. The CDR3 nucleotides are TGTGCCAGCAGTTCGCTCCTTTGGACTAGCGGGGGGGCAGTGGCCGAGCAGTACTTC. Its translation is CASSSLLWTSGGAVAEQYF.

This chain connects TRBV3-1 (or the pseudogene TRBV3-2) to TRBJ2-1; D not certain. This CDR3 is built from 13 residues. The germline V and J ends were trimmed by 3 bases and 8 bases, with 11 bases remaining between them. The germline CDR1 and CDR2 sequences are LGHDT and YNNKEL (reference sequence). CDR3 residues: CASSQMLEDEQFF. CDR3 nucleotide sequence: TGTGCCAGCAGCCAGATGCTTGAGGATGAGCAGTTCTTC.

The gene calls are TRBV18 and TRBJ2-1; 8 bases map to TRBD1. There are 17 residues in the CDR3. Trimming removed 3 bases from V and 6 bases from J; junction bases left unmatched: 13. The germline V gene encodes CDR1 KGHSH and CDR2 LQKENI. In DNA, the CDR3 is TGTGCCAGCTCACCGTCCGTGCAGGGACAGGTATTCAATGAGCAGTTCTTC. The encoded protein is CASSPSVQGQVFNEQFF.

The chain combines TRBV18 with TRBJ2-2, with TRBD1 matching over 7 bases. The germline gives CDR1 KGHSH, CDR2 LQKENI. The CDR3 extends over 16 amino acids. The J segment lost 3 bases and the V segment lost 2 bases, leaving 6 bases of the junction unmatched. The CDR3, as DNA: TGTGCCAGCTCACCATTAGACAGGGTCTACACCGGGGAGCTGTTTTTT. Protein product: CASSPLDRVYTGELFF.

CDR3 nucleotides: TGCAGCGTTGAAGTCGGGGGCTACACCTTC. Protein: CSVEVGGYTF. V is TRBV29-1 and J is TRBJ1-2; D call uncertain. Germline CDR1 reads SQVTM; CDR2 reads ANQGSEA. V lost 1 base and J lost 8, with 5 bases in between. The CDR3 has 10 residues.

The rearrangement uses TRBV5-4 and TRBJ2-1, with TRBD2 matching over 7 bases. Germline V lookup: CDR1 SGHNT, CDR2 YYREEE (reference sequence). The CDR3 covers 13 residues. V was clipped by 0 bases and J by 13 bases; unmatched bases: 7. CDR3 sequence: CASSLVPTSPQFF. The CDR3 DNA is TGTGCCAGCAGCTTGGTTCCGACTAGCCCTCAGTTCTTC.

J is TRBJ2-1 and V is TRBV6-1; D is possibly TRBD2 (7 bases). V was pared by 0 bases and J by 10 bases, with 10 bases between. CDR1 is MNHNS and CDR2 is SASEGT in the germline V gene. CDR3 length: 13 amino acids. This CDR3 is CASSEASGGEQFF. CDR3 in DNA: TGTGCCAGCAGTGAAGCCTCGGGGGGCGAGCAGTTCTTC.